This TCR beta chain was identified in a study of T cells in pancreatic ductal adenocarcinoma. The selected patients with pancreatic ductal adenocarcinoma had surgery but no neoadjuvant therapy. Profiled with immunoSEQ multiplex PCR; TCRdb holds only in-frame clones, not every one. The top ten clones hold 27% of a sample with several thousand clones, roughly 71% of them seen once. Sequenced sample: pancreatic tumor tissue. This receptor was identified in a human donor with pancreatic ductal adenocarcinoma.

In DNA, the CDR3 is TGTGCCAGCAGCTTGGTAAACAGGGACTACGAGCAGTACTTC. Translating gives CASSLVNRDYEQYF. The chain is built from TRBV5-6 and TRBJ2-7, with D tentatively TRBD1 (6 bases). This CDR3 has 14 residues. CDR1 and CDR2 from the germline V gene are SGHDT and YYEEEE. The V end was cut by 0 bases, the J end by 3 bases, with 10 bases between.